This TCR beta chain was documented in a study of blood T cell repertoires in COVID-19. CDR1 and CDR2 (germline): MNHEY, SVGAGI. The V and J ends lost 3 bases and 5 bases respectively, with 18 bases between them. The CDR3 loop spans 16 amino acids. Authors' methods: Cell counts per sample came from amplifying reference gene primers. Profiled with immunoSEQ multiplex PCR; TCRdb holds only in-frame clones, not every one. From that table come the V and J calls and clone size; the DNA was used to work out D and trimming. This table has more than 85,000 clones, around 86% appearing once. Grouping used clinical history reported by participants in a survey and questionnaire.

The sequenced sample was PBMCs or T cells enriched from blood (not recorded which). This clonotype was sampled from a woman in her forties or fifties who had recovered from COVID-19. The rearrangement links TRBV6-5 to TRBJ2-3; TRBD1 might be the D (5 bases). CDR3: CASSYGSGQGEDTQYF. In DNA form, the CDR3 reads TGTGCCAGCAGTTATGGATCTGGTCAGGGTGAAGATACGCAGTATTTT.